A selection of T cell receptor beta chains follows, all from one sample in a study of T cells in localized non-small cell lung cancer. Here immunoSEQ multiplex PCR was the method, and the copy in TCRdb shows in-frame clones only, minus some. Of more than 45,000 clones detected, around 83% appear once; the ten largest clones hold 2.5%. The specimen was PBMCs, collected before any cancer treatment. These receptors were obtained from a man aged 40-75 years with stage II lung adenocarcinoma. Each CDR3 is given with its conserved first and last residue. Fields, in order: J gene, clone size, D gene, CDR3 length, V gene, CDR3 protein, CDR3 DNA. A D gene is named only where the DNA matches it firmly. The listing skips clone size in some rows; elsewhere it reads once, few, many or a size class.

j_call: TRBJ2-5; clone_size: once; d_call: NA; cdr3_length: 14; v_call: TRBV5-1; cdr3_aa: CASSDGKGGETQYF; cdr3_nt: TGCGCCAGCAGCGACGGGAAAGGGGGAGAGACCCAGTACTTC
j_call: TRBJ1-3; clone_size: NA; d_call: TRBD1; cdr3_length: 15; v_call: TRBV5-8; cdr3_aa: CASSSDRVPGNTIYF; cdr3_nt: TGTGCCAGCAGTTCCGACAGGGTACCTGGAAACACCATATATTTT
j_call: TRBJ2-5; clone_size: few; d_call: TRBD2; cdr3_length: 17; v_call: TRBV5-4; cdr3_aa: CASSLLGLAGVGETQYF; cdr3_nt: TGTGCCAGCAGCTTGTTGGGACTAGCGGGGGTTGGAGAGACCCAGTACTTC
j_call: TRBJ2-1; clone_size: NA; d_call: TRBD1; cdr3_length: 15; v_call: TRBV10-2; cdr3_aa: CASTGQGPVGGEQFF; cdr3_nt: TGCGCCAGCACAGGACAGGGACCAGTGGGGGGTGAGCAGTTCTTC
j_call: TRBJ2-1; clone_size: NA; d_call: NA; cdr3_length: 15; v_call: TRBV6-5; cdr3_aa: CASSTIYRGHNEQFF; cdr3_nt: TGTGCCAGCTCAACCATCTATCGGGGCCACAATGAGCAGTTCTTC
j_call: TRBJ2-7; clone_size: NA; d_call: TRBD1; cdr3_length: 14; v_call: TRBV5-4; cdr3_aa: CASSSDRGFYEQYF; cdr3_nt: TGTGCCAGCAGCTCGGACAGGGGGTTCTACGAGCAGTACTTC
j_call: TRBJ2-3; clone_size: NA; d_call: TRBD1; cdr3_length: 15; v_call: TRBV5-1; cdr3_aa: CASSPRQGRTDTQYF; cdr3_nt: TGCGCCAGCAGCCCGCGACAGGGGCGCACAGATACGCAGTATTTT
j_call: TRBJ2-5; clone_size: NA; d_call: NA; cdr3_length: 12; v_call: TRBV6-1; cdr3_aa: CASSPGVETQYF; cdr3_nt: TGTGCCAGCAGCCCGGGTGTGGAGACCCAGTACTTC
j_call: TRBJ2-3; clone_size: NA; d_call: NA; cdr3_length: 12; v_call: TRBV27; cdr3_aa: CASRSAQDTQYF; cdr3_nt: TGTGCCAGCAGGTCGGCACAAGATACGCAGTATTTT
j_call: TRBJ2-6; clone_size: NA; d_call: TRBD2; cdr3_length: 16; v_call: TRBV6-6; cdr3_aa: CASSYWEGSGANVLTF; cdr3_nt: TGTGCCAGCAGTTACTGGGAGGGGTCTGGGGCCAACGTCCTGACTTTC
j_call: TRBJ1-1; clone_size: few; d_call: NA; cdr3_length: 12; v_call: TRBV5-5; cdr3_aa: CASSFGPVEAFF; cdr3_nt: TGTGCCAGCAGCTTCGGTCCTGTCGAAGCTTTCTTT
j_call: TRBJ1-5; clone_size: few; d_call: NA; cdr3_length: 17; v_call: TRBV11-2; cdr3_aa: CASSLDAGWEGLRPQHF; cdr3_nt: TGTGCCAGCAGCTTAGATGCAGGGTGGGAAGGGTTGCGGCCCCAGCATTTT
j_call: TRBJ2-5; clone_size: NA; d_call: NA; cdr3_length: 15; v_call: TRBV30; cdr3_aa: CAWSRNSEREETQYF; cdr3_nt: TGTGCCTGGAGTCGTAACTCTGAAAGGGAAGAGACCCAGTACTTC
j_call: TRBJ1-2; clone_size: NA; d_call: TRBD1; cdr3_length: 14; v_call: TRBV5-8; cdr3_aa: CASSQDRFYYGYTF; cdr3_nt: TGTGCCAGCAGCCAGGACAGGTTTTACTATGGCTACACCTTC
j_call: TRBJ1-4; clone_size: NA; d_call: NA; cdr3_length: 15; v_call: TRBV13; cdr3_aa: CASSVEGGTNEKLFF; cdr3_nt: TGTGCCAGCAGCGTGGAGGGGGGCACTAATGAAAAACTGTTTTTT
j_call: TRBJ2-2; clone_size: NA; d_call: NA; cdr3_length: 12; v_call: TRBV25-1; cdr3_aa: CASSRGAGELFF; cdr3_nt: TGTGCCAGCAGCAGGGGCGCCGGGGAGCTGTTTTTT
j_call: TRBJ1-3; clone_size: few; d_call: NA; cdr3_length: 17; v_call: TRBV4-2; cdr3_aa: CASSPLVQDGVGNTIYF; cdr3_nt: TGTGCCAGCAGCCCTCTGGTACAGGACGGCGTAGGAAACACCATATATTTT
j_call: TRBJ2-1; clone_size: NA; d_call: NA; cdr3_length: 13; v_call: TRBV25-1; cdr3_aa: CASTGGLYNEQFF; cdr3_nt: TGTGCCAGCACCGGGGGCCTCTACAATGAGCAGTTCTTC
j_call: TRBJ2-3; clone_size: NA; d_call: TRBD1; cdr3_length: 14; v_call: TRBV5-6; cdr3_aa: CASSLGQATDTQYF; cdr3_nt: TGTGCCAGCAGCCTGGGACAGGCCACAGATACGCAGTATTTT
j_call: TRBJ2-5; clone_size: once; d_call: NA; cdr3_length: 12; v_call: TRBV19; cdr3_aa: CASSIGGETQYF; cdr3_nt: TGTGCCAGTAGTATAGGGGGGGAGACCCAGTACTTC
j_call: TRBJ1-2; clone_size: NA; d_call: NA; cdr3_length: 12; v_call: TRBV6-5; cdr3_aa: CASSTRHYGYTF; cdr3_nt: TGTGCCAGCAGCACAAGGCACTATGGCTACACCTTC
j_call: TRBJ2-2; clone_size: once; d_call: TRBD2; cdr3_length: 17; v_call: TRBV2; cdr3_aa: CASSEWGLAGDTGELFF; cdr3_nt: TGTGCCAGCAGTGAATGGGGACTAGCGGGGGACACCGGGGAGCTGTTTTTT